The present entry profiles one T cell receptor (beta chain) with its context. Its matching antigen is unknown. This entry comes from a study of vaccination effects on CD4 cells after COVID-19. Overall study results and limits: Early post-infection timepoints were absent, and convalescent patients were few.

The protocol was immunoSEQ multiplex PCR, while the TCRdb copy is restricted to in-frame clones and leaves out a portion. Of tens of thousands of clones listed, about 80% were seen once; the top ten hold 0.95% to 1.5%. Antigen-specific CD4+ T cells expanded by the ViraFEST assay with viral peptide pools were then sequenced. Scientists isolated CD4+ T cells after a roughly ten-day culture period ended. Each participant was given two doses of one vaccine (BNT162b2 or mRNA-1273). Neither prior SARS-CoV-2 infection nor positive nucleocapsid antibodies were present in the vaccine recipients. Half-medium replacement with IL-2 medium occurred on days 3 and 7. Trimming took 2 bases from V and 8 from J, leaving 10 bases between them. This CDR3 is built from 13 residues. CDR1 is MNHNS, CDR2 SASEGT, per germline.

The source of this sequence is a human donor who received a COVID-19 vaccine. The chain couples TRBV6-1 to TRBJ1-3; perhaps TRBD1 as D (5 bases). This specimen was CD4+ T cells from PBMCs cultured with HCoV-229E spike peptides, taken after COVID-19 vaccination. CDR3 region: CASSERGGDTIYF. Here the CDR3 DNA reads TGTGCCAGCAGTGAACGTGGAGGGGACACCATATATTTT.